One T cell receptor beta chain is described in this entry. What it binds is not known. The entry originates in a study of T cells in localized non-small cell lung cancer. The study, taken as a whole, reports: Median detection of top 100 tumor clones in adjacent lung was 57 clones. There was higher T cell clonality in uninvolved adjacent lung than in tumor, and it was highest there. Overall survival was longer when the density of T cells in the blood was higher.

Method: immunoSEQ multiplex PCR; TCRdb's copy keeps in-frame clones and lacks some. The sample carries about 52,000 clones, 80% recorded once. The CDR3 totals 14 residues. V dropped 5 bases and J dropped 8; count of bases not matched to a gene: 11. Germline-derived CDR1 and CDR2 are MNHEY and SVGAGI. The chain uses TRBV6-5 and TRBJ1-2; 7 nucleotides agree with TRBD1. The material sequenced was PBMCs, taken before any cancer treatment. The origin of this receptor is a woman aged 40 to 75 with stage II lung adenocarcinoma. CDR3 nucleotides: TGTGCCAGCAGTGCTGACAGGGACGTTGACGGCTACACCTTC. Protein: CASSADRDVDGYTF.